The clone carrying this T cell receptor (beta chain) turned up a few times. Germline V gene sequence: CDR1 SGHRS, CDR2 YFSETQ. V lost 0 bases, J lost 7 bases, and 13 bases lay in between. The CDR3 contains 14 residues. The source of the sample is a study of cytomegalovirus exposure and HLA in healthy donors. Primers included in the PCR were 60 Vbeta and 13 Jbeta primers. In the authors' workflow: An analysis performed later counted 72 million or so unique TCR beta chains (roughly 11 million of them shared). Using immunoSEQ multiplex PCR, the repertoire was profiled, and TCRdb retains in-frame clones only, with some absent. The V and J calls and clone size are taken from that table; D and trimming were inferred from the DNA. The sample includes some 92,000 clones, about 80% of them seen just once.

This TCR derives from a man between 18 and 35 years old in good health and CMV-seropositive. The specimen was PBMCs. This sequence joins TRBV5-1 and TRBJ1-2; D unclear. CDR3 amino acids: CASSLDPGRGGYTF. Here the CDR3 DNA reads TGCGCCAGCAGCTTGGATCCGGGGAGAGGTGGCTACACCTTC.